This T cell receptor beta chain was identified during a study of breast tumors, draining lymph nodes, adjacent tissues. Study results and limitations: Tumor repertoires ranked between lymph nodes and nontumor tissue in diversity, with V and J gene preferences. The data were judged consistent with most tumor T cells coming from lymph node and expanding in tumor. That most tumor T cells come from lymph nodes remained unproven.

There are many counts of this clonotype. The antigen is unknown. TCRdb re-called the multiplex PCR reads through MiXCR, storing one row per CDR3 protein. The profile covers 65,000 to 80,000 distinct CDR3 sequences, with approximately 20% appearing a single time and about 2.4% taken by the ten largest. Breast cancer patients provided tissue from their axillary draining lymph nodes. Germline assignment: CDR1 SEHNR and CDR2 FQNEAQ (reference sequence). The J segment lost 6 bases and the V segment lost 2 bases, leaving 10 bases of the junction unmatched. The CDR3 length is 17 residues. What was sequenced was axillary lymph node tissue. The receptor comes from a female donor with breast cancer. Some clones in this sample may be carry-over from other donors' samples. The V call is TRBV7-9, the J call TRBJ1-3; 10 bases agree with TRBD1. CDR3: CASSLPKTGGEVNTIYF. CDR3 bases: TGTGCCAGCAGCTTACCCAAGACAGGGGGCGAGGTAAACACCATATATTTT.